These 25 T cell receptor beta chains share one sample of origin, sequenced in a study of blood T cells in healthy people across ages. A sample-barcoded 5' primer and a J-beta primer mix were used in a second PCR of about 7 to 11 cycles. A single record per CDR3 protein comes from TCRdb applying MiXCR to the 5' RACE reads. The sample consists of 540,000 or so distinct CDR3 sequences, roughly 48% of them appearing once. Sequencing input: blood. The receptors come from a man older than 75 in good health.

The CDR3 nucleotides are TGTGCCAGCGGTCTTCAGGGGCCGGAATTTCAGTACTTC. This sequence encodes CASGLQGPEFQYF. This chain links TRBV6-6 with TRBJ2-4; a possible D gene is TRBD1 (6 bases). The CDR3 has 13 residues. The germline V and J ends were trimmed by 8 bases and 11 bases, with 19 bases remaining between them. Germline CDR1 and CDR2: MNHNY and SVGAGI (reference sequence).

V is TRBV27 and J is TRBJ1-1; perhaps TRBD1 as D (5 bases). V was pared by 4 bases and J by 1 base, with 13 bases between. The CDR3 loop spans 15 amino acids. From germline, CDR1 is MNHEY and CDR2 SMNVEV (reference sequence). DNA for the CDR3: TGTGCCAGCAGTTCCGGGTGGGGCAAGAACACTGAAGCTTTCTTT. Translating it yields CASSSGWGKNTEAFF.

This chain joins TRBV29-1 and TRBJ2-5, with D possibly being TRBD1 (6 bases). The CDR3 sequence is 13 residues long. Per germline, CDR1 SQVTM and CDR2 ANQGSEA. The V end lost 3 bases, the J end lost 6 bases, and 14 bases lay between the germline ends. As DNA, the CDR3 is TGCAGCGTTGACGGACAGTCCCTACAGACCCAGTACTTC. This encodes CSVDGQSLQTQYF.

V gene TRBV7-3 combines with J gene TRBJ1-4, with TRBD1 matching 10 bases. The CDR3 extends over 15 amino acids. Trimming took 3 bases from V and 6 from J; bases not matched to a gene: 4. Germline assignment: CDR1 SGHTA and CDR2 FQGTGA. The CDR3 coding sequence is TGTGCCAGCAGCTTTTCCGGGACAGGGGATGAAAAACTGTTTTTT. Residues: CASSFSGTGDEKLFF.

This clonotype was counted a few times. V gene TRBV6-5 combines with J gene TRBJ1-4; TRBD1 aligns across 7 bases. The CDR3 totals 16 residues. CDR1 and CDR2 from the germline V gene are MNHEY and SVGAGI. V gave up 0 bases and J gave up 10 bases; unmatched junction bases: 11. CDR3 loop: CASSYSRDSGSGKLFF. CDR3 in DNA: TGTGCCAGCAGTTACTCCCGGGACAGCGGAAGTGGAAAACTGTTTTTT.

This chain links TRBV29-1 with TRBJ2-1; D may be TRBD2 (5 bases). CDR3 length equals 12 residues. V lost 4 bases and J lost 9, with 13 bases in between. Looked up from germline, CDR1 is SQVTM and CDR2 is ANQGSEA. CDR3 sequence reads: CSVVVSSGEQFF. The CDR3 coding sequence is TGCAGCGTTGTCGTGTCCAGCGGTGAGCAGTTCTTC.

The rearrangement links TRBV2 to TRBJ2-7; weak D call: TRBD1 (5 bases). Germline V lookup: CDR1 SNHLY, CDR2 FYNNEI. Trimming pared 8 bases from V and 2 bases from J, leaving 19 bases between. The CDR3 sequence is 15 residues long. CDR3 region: CASDQTDQGTYEQYF. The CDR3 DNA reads TGTGCCAGCGATCAAACCGATCAGGGCACCTACGAGCAGTACTTC. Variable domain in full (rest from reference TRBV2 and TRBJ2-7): EPEVTQTPSHQVTQMGQEVILRCVPISNHLYFYWYRQILGQKVEFLVSFYNNEISEKSEIFDDQFSVERPDGSNFTLKIRSTKLEDSAMYFCASDQTDQGTYEQYFGPGTRLTVT.

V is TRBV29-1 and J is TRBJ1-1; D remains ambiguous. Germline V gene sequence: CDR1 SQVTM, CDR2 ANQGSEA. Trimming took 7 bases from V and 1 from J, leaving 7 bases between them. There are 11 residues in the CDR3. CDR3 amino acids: CSGRWNTEAFF. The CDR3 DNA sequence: TGCAGCGGGCGATGGAACACTGAAGCTTTCTTT.

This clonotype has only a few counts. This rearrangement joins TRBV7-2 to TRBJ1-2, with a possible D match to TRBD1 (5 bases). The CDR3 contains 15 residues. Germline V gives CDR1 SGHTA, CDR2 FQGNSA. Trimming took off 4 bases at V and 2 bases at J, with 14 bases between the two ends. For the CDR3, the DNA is TGTGCCAGCAGCTACATCAGGGTACCCAACTATGGCTACACCTTC. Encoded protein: CASSYIRVPNYGYTF. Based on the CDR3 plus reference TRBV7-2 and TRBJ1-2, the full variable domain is GAGVSQSPSNKVTEKGKDVELRCDPISGHTALYWYRQSLGQGLEFLIYFQGNSAPDKSGLPSDRFSAERTGGSVSTLTIQRTQQEDSAVYLCASSYIRVPNYGYTFGSGTRLTVV.

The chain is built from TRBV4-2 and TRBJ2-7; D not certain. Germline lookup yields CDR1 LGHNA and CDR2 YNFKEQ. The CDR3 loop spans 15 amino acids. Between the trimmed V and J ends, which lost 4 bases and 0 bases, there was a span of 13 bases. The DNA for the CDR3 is TGTGCCAGCAGCCGAGCAGAGGCAGGCTCCTACGAGCAGTACTTC. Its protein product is CASSRAEAGSYEQYF.

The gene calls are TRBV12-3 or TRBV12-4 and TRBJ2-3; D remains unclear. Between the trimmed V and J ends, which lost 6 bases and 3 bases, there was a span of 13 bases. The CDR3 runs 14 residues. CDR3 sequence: CASRDGPRTDTQYF. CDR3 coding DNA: TGTGCCAGCAGGGACGGACCTCGGACAGATACGCAGTATTTT.

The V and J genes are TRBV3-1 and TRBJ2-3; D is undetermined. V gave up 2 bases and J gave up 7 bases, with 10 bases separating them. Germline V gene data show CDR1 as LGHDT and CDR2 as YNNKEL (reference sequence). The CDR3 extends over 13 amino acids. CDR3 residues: CASSQLVGNTQYF. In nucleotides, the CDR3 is TGTGCCAGCAGCCAACTAGTCGGTAATACGCAGTATTTT.

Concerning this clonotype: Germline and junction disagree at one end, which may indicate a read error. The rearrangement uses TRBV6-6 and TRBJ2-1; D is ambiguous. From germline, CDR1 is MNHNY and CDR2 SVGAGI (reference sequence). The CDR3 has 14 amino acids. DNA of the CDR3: TGTGCCAACAGTTACTCGGCTAACTACAATGAGCAGTTCTTC. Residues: CANSYSANYNEQFF.

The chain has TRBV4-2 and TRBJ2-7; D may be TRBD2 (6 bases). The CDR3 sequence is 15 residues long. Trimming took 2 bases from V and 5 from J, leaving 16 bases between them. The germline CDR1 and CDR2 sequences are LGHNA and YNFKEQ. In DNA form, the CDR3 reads TGTGCCAGCAGCCAACGGGTGGAGGGATCCCACGAGCAGTACTTC. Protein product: CASSQRVEGSHEQYF.

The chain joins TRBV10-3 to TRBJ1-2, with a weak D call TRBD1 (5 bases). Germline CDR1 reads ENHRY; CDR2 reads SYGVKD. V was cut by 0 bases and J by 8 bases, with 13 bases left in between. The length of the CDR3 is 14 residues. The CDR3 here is CAISESGREDGYTF. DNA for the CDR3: TGTGCCATCAGTGAGTCGGGCAGGGAGGACGGCTACACCTTC.

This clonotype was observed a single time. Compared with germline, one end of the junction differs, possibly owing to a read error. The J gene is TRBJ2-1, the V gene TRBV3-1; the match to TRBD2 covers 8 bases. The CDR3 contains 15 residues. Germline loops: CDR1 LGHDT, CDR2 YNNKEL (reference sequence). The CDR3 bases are TGTGCCAGCAGCCTGTTAGCGGGACCCTTCAATGAGCGGTTCTTC. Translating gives CASSLLAGPFNERFF.

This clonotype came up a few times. The CDR3 sequence: CASSLDTTKNIQYF. In nucleotides, the CDR3 is TGTGCCAGCAGCTTAGACACGACCAAAAACATTCAGTACTTC. The chain combines TRBV6-2 or TRBV6-3 with TRBJ2-4, with no clear D. This CDR3 is built from 14 residues. Germline V lookup: CDR1 MNHEY, CDR2 SVGEGT. V lost 6 bases to trimming and J lost 2 bases, with 11 bases between them.

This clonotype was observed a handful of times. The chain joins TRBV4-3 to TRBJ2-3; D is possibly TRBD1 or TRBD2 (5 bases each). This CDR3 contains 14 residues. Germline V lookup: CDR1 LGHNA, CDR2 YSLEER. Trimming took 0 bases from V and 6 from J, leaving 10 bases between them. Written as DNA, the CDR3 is TGCGCCAGCAGCCAAGAGAGGGGCTGGGATACGCAGTATTTT. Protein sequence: CASSQERGWDTQYF.

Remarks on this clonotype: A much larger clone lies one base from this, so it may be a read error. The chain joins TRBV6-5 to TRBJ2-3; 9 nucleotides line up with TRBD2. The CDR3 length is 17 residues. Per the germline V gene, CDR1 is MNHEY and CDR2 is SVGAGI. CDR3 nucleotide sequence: TGTGCCAGCAGTTACACCAGGTTAGCGGGAGTCCCAGATGCGCAGTATTTT. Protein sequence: CASSYTRLAGVPDAQYF.

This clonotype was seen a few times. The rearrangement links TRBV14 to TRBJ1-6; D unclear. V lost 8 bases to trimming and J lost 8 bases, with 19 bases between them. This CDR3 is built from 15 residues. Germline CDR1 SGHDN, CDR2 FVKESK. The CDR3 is CASRLKGGWHSPLHF. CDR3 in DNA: TGTGCCAGCCGTCTTAAGGGCGGCTGGCATTCACCCCTCCACTTT. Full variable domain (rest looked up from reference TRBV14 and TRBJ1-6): EAGVTQFPSHSVIEKGQTVTLRCDPISGHDNLYWYRRVMGKEIKFLLHFVKESKQDESGMPNNRFLAERTGGTYSTLKVQPAELEDSGVYFCASRLKGGWHSPLHFGNGTRLTVT.

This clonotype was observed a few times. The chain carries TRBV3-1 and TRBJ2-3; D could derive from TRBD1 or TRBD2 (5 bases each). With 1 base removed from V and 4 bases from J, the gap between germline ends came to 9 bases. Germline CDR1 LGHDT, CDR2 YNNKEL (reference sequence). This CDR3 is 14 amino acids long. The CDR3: CASSQVGVADTQYF. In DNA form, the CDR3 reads TGTGCCAGCAGCCAAGTGGGGGTAGCAGATACGCAGTATTTT.

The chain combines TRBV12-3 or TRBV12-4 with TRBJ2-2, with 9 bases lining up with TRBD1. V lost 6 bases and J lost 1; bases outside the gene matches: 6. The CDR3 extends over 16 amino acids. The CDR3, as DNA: TGTGCCAGCAGCTCAGGACAGGGGCGGAACACCGGGGAGCTGTTTTTT. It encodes CASSSGQGRNTGELFF.

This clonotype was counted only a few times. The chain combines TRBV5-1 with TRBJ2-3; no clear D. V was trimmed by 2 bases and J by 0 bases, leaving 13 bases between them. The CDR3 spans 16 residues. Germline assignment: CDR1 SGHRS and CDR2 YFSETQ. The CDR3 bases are TGCGCCAGCAGCTTACGGGCCAGCCCAAGCACAGATACGCAGTATTTT. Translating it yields CASSLRASPSTDTQYF.

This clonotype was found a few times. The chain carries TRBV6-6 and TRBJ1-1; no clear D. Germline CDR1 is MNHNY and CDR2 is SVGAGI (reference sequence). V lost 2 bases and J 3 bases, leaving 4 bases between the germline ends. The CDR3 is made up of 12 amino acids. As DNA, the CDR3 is TGTGCCAGCAGTTACCGTTACACTGAAGCTTTCTTT. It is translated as CASSYRYTEAFF.

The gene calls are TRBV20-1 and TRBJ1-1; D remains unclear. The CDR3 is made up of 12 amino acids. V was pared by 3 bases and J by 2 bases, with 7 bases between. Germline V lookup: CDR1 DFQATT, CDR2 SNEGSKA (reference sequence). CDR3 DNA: TGCAGTGCTAGGGACGAAAACACTGAAGCTTTCTTT. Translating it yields CSARDENTEAFF.